The 8 T cell receptor beta chains listed next were all sequenced from one sample in a study of cytomegalovirus exposure and HLA in healthy donors (dated by TCRdb to about 2017). The library was prepared using the immunoSEQ multiplex PCR assay. For the multiplex PCR, a mixture combining 60 forward primers for TCR Vbeta segments and 13 reverse primers for TCR Jbeta segments was used. The source is immuneACCESS, and TCRdb retained only in-frame sequences with V and J called. Part of the clones is not carried over; for the studies checked, unresolved V genes explain less than half of this, and the remainder is unexplained. This sample lists roughly 120,000 clones; less than 85% were detected once. Approximately 2.1% of the sample comes from the top ten. The material sequenced was PBMCs. The receptors come from a woman aged 40 to 50 in good health and CMV-seropositive.

This chain links TRBV30 with TRBJ1-1; 8 bases are a match to TRBD1. From germline, CDR1 is GTSNPN and CDR2 SVGIG (reference sequence). The V segment lost 3 bases and the J segment 4 bases; nucleotides outside the gene matches: 7. This CDR3 region has 14 residues. CDR3 nucleotide sequence: TGTGCCTGGAGCGACAGGGGCGGGAGCACTGAAGCTTTCTTT. It specifies CAWSDRGGSTEAFF.

This rearrangement joins TRBV2 to TRBJ1-2; D may be TRBD1 (6 bases). This CDR3 has 15 residues. V lost 7 bases and J 7 bases, leaving 22 bases between the germline ends. In germline, CDR1 is SNHLY, CDR2 FYNNEI. CDR3 amino acids: CASMAERTGSIGYTF. The DNA of the CDR3 is TGTGCCAGCATGGCCGAGCGAACAGGGAGTATTGGCTACACCTTC.

This clone was recorded once. This chain joins TRBV28 and TRBJ1-4; 8 bases are a match to TRBD1. The CDR3 loop spans 17 amino acids. CDR1 is MDHEN, CDR2 SYDVKM, per germline. V shed 5 bases, J shed 0 bases, and the junction held 8 bases outside the gene matches. DNA of the CDR3: TGTGCCAGCAGTGAGACAGGGGTACGCGCAACTAATGAAAAACTGTTTTTT. Translated: CASSETGVRATNEKLFF.

The chain recombines TRBV5-5 with TRBJ2-5; TRBD2 aligns across 8 bases. V lost 1 base to trimming and J lost 5 bases; unmatched junction nucleotides: 4. Germline V gives CDR1 SGHKS, CDR2 YYEKEE (reference sequence). This CDR3 spans 14 amino acids. The CDR3 DNA sequence: TGTGCCAGCAGCTTGCGGGGGGGCGTCGAGACCCAGTACTTC. This codes for CASSLRGGVETQYF.

About this clone itself: At one boundary the junction diverges from the germline segment, which might be a read error. V and J are TRBV6-5 and TRBJ1-4, with a weak D call TRBD1 (6 bases). The germline V gene encodes CDR1 MNHEY and CDR2 SVGAGI. The CDR3 covers 15 residues. CDR3 protein: CASSDSRQGREKLFF. In nucleotides, the CDR3 is TGTGCCAGCAGTGACTCGAGGCAGGGGCGTGAAAAACTGTTTTTT.

J is TRBJ1-2 and V is TRBV18, with TRBD1 as a possible D gene (6 bases). Germline CDR1 is KGHSH and CDR2 is LQKENI. V lost 2 bases to trimming and J lost 7 bases, with 17 bases between them. The CDR3 extends over 15 amino acids. The CDR3: CASSPKQGIGTGYTF. The CDR3 DNA is TGTGCCAGCTCACCAAAACAGGGCATTGGGACTGGCTACACCTTC.

In DNA, the CDR3 is TGTGCCAGCAGTTCAAGGACAGGGGAGTCTAACTATGGCTACACCTTC. Translation gives CASSSRTGESNYGYTF. This sequence joins TRBV6-6 and TRBJ1-2; 9 bases are shared with TRBD1. CDR3 length: 16 amino acids. With V trimmed by 4 bases and J by 0 bases, 6 bases remained unmatched. Germline loops: CDR1 MNHNY, CDR2 SVGAGI (reference sequence).

The V and J genes are TRBV9 and TRBJ1-2; unclear D gene. This CDR3 region has 14 residues. The V gene's germline CDR1 is SGDLS and CDR2 YYNGEE. Trimming took off 3 bases at V and 2 bases at J, with 11 bases between the two ends. In nucleotides, the CDR3 is TGTGCCAGCAGCGCGCCGGGTTCCAACTATGGCTACACCTTC. Translated: CASSAPGSNYGYTF.